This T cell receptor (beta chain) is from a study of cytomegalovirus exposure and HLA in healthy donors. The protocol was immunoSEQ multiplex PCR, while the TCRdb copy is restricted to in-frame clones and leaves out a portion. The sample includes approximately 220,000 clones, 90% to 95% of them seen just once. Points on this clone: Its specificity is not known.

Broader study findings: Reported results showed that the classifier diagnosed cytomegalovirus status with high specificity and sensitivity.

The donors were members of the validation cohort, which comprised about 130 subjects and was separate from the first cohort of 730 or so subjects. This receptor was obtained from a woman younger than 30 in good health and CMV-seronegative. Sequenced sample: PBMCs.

The CDR3: CASSLAGTVPTNEKLFF. As DNA, the CDR3 is TGTGCCAGCAGCTTAGCGGGGACAGTTCCAACTAATGAAAAACTGTTTTTT. The chain recombines TRBV7-2 with TRBJ1-4, with 7 bases identical to TRBD1. V was pared by 0 bases and J by 0 bases, with 4 bases of the junction left unmatched. Germline V gives CDR1 SGHTA, CDR2 FQGNSA. The CDR3 runs to 17 residues.